This T cell receptor beta chain was observed in a study of cytomegalovirus exposure and HLA in healthy donors. CDR3 size: 12 residues. Trimming left V 3 bases short and J 2 bases short, with 5 bases between. Germline values: CDR1 SGHRS, CDR2 YFSETQ. It was with 60 Vbeta and 13 Jbeta primers that the PCR ran. Some clones are missing from TCRdb's copy, which holds only in-frame ones; the method was immunoSEQ multiplex PCR. The top ten hold around 4.9% of the sample, which has fewer than 150,000 clones, about 80% seen once. The receptor was isolated from a male donor in good health and CMV-seronegative. Sequencing was done on a sample of PBMCs. This chain links TRBV5-1 with TRBJ2-5, with no clear D. CDR3 DNA: TGCGCCAGCAGCTCCCAACAAGAGACCCAGTACTTC. This gives the protein CASSSQQETQYF.